What follows are 7 T cell receptor beta chains derived from one specimen sequenced in a study of shared clonotypes between healthy human individuals. Measured with immunoSEQ multiplex PCR; TCRdb has only the in-frame clones, and not every one. The sample has approximately 1.5 million clones; 95% to 99% are singletons. Sequencing was done on a sample of naive CD4+ T cells sorted from blood. Noted subset: CD45RA+ positively selected. These receptors were taken from a young man in good health.

The CDR3 sequence is CASGLAIGGNEQFF. The CDR3 DNA reads TGTGCTAGTGGTTTGGCAATCGGCGGGAATGAGCAGTTCTTC. V and J are TRBV12-5 and TRBJ2-1; D is possibly TRBD2 (5 bases). V shed 1 base and J shed 7 bases, with 11 bases lying between them. The CDR3 extends over 14 amino acids. The V gene's germline CDR1 is LGHNT and CDR2 FRNRAP.

Here the CDR3 DNA reads TGCGCCAGCAGCTTGGACACTTCACGGTTTTTTCAAGCTTTCTTT. This codes for CASSLDTSRFFQAFF. The J gene is TRBJ1-1, the V gene TRBV5-1; D not resolved. The V gene's germline CDR1 is SGHRS and CDR2 YFSETQ. The V and J ends lost 0 bases and 9 bases respectively, with 18 bases between them. The CDR3 runs to 15 residues.

This chain links TRBV10-3 with TRBJ2-3; the D call may be TRBD1 or TRBD2 (5 bases each). The V end lost 10 bases, the J end lost 1 base, and 9 bases lay between the germline ends. The germline CDR1 and CDR2 sequences are ENHRY and SYGVKD. The CDR3 loop spans 12 amino acids. The CDR3 is CATGTGTDTQYF. The CDR3 DNA reads TGTGCCACTGGGACGGGCACAGATACGCAGTATTTT.

The chain joins TRBV5-1 to TRBJ2-5, with D possibly being TRBD2 (6 bases). The CDR3 consists of 13 residues. The germline V and J ends were trimmed by 4 bases and 13 bases, with 20 bases remaining between them. Germline assignment: CDR1 SGHRS and CDR2 YFSETQ. The CDR3 DNA reads as TGCGCCAGCAGCCTGGAGGGGTCCTCCGGGGCGTACTTC. It is translated as CASSLEGSSGAYF.

The V and J genes are TRBV27 and TRBJ2-3; 8 nucleotides match TRBD2. Unmatched junction bases numbered 16, after V lost 7 bases and J lost 1 base. The CDR3 is 18 amino acids. The germline CDR1 and CDR2 sequences are MNHEY and SMNVEV (reference sequence). CDR3 bases: TGTGCCAGCACCGCTCCCGCGCGGGGGACTAGACGCACAGATACGCAGTATTTT. Translated, it gives CASTAPARGTRRTDTQYF.

This rearrangement joins TRBV18 to TRBJ2-4, with TRBD1 matching 7 bases. The CDR3 contains 17 residues. Germline V gene lookup returns CDR1 KGHSH and CDR2 LQKENI. The junction had 14 bases not matched to a gene; V was cut back by 3 bases and J by 6 bases. The CDR3 protein is CASSPGTVSSFRNIQYF. The CDR3 region has the DNA TGTGCCAGCTCACCCGGGACAGTTTCTTCATTCAGAAACATTCAGTACTTC.

The V and J genes are TRBV5-6 and TRBJ2-5; 8 bases align to TRBD1. The V gene's germline CDR1 is SGHDT and CDR2 YYEEEE. CDR3 length: 16 amino acids. Unmatched junction bases numbered 9, after V lost 1 base and J lost 4 bases. For the CDR3, the DNA is TGTGCCAGCAGCTTGTTCTACAGGGGGGAGCGAGAGACCCAGTACTTC. Protein: CASSLFYRGERETQYF.